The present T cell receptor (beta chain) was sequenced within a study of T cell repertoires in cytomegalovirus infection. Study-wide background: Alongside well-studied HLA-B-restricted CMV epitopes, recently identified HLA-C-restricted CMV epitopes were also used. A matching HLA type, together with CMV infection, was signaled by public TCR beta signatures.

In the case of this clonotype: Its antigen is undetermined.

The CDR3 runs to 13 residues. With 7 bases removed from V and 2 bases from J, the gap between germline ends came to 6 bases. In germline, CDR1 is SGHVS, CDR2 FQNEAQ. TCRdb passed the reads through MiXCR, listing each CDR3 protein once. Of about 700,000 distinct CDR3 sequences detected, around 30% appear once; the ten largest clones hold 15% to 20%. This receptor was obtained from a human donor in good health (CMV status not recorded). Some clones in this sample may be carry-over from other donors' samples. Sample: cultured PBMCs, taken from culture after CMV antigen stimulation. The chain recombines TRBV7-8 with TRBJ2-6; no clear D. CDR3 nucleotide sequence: TGTGCCAGCAACAGCGCTGGGGCCAACGTCCTGACTTTC. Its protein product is CASNSAGANVLTF.